This T cell receptor beta chain appears in the sequencing data of a study of regulatory T cells in long-lasting Graves disease. This clonotype has a count of ten or more. No antigen is known for it. Trimming took 4 bases from V and 4 from J, leaving 15 bases between them. Per germline, CDR1 KGHDR and CDR2 SFDVKD. This CDR3 has 15 amino acids. Study outcomes and limitations: TRBV28, TRBJ1-2 and TRBJ2-5 were favored in persistent disease.

Time point indicated: persistent/refractory GD, antithyroid drugs over 5 years with positive TRAb. Extracted PBMC RNA gave rise to the TCR library. From an endocrinology department in Xi'an, China, came the patients. Arm-PCR of CDR3 regions and iRepertoire HTBI primers were used to build TCR beta libraries. Authors' processing steps: Spanning all samples, the identified segments comprised 60 to 80 TRBV and approximately 15 TRBJ. MiXCR, applied by TCRdb to the multiplex PCR reads, yields one record per CDR3 protein. TCRdb's processing, not the authors', yielded these V and J calls. In the table there are some 420,000 distinct CDR3 sequences, less than 25% of which are singletons.

J is TRBJ2-5 and V is TRBV24-1, with D uncertain. The source is a female donor with Graves disease. Sequenced here: peripheral blood mononuclear cells (PBMCs), sampled when the disease was refractory, from a patient treated with antithyroid drugs. CDR3 nucleotides: TGTGCCACCAGTGACCCCGTCGTGTCGGGAGAGACCCAGTACTTC. Translated: CATSDPVVSGETQYF.